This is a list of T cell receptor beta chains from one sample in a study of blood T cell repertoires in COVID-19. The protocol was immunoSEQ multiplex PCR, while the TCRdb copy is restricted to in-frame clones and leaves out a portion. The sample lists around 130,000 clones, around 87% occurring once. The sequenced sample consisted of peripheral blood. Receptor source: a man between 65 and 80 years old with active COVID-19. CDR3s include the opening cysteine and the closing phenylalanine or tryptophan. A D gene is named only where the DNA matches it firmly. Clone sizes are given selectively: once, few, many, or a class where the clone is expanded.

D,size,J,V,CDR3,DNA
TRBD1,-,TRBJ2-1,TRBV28,CASREGTDRSGQFF,TGTGCCAGCAGGGAAGGGACAGACCGCTCTGGGCAGTTCTTC
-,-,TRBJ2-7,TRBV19,CASSMGLSYEQYF,TGTGCCAGTAGTATGGGACTTTCCTACGAGCAGTACTTC
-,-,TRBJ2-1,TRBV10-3,CAISEGGEGSYNEQFF,TGTGCCATCAGTGAAGGGGGGGAGGGGTCCTACAATGAGCAGTTCTTC
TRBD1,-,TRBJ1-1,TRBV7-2,CASSTGQVRNTEAFF,TGTGCCAGCAGCACTGGACAGGTTAGGAACACTGAAGCTTTCTTT
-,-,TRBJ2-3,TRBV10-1,CASSDSFRQGSTDTQYF,TGCGCCAGCAGTGATTCATTCCGGCAGGGCAGCACAGATACGCAGTATTTT
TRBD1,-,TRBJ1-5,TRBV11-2,CASSPTTGQNQPQHF,TGTGCCAGCAGCCCGACGACAGGGCAGAATCAGCCCCAGCATTTT
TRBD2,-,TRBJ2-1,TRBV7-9,CASSHTGTTLSSYNEQFF,TGTGCCAGCAGCCATACCGGGACTACCCTAAGCTCCTACAATGAGCAGTTCTTC
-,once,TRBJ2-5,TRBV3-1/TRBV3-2,CASSQDRQRRQETQYF,TGTGCCAGCAGCCAAGATCGCCAGCGTCGGCAAGAGACCCAGTACTTC
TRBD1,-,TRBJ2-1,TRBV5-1,CASSERQGALYNEQFF,TGCGCCAGCAGCGAGAGACAGGGGGCCTTGTACAATGAGCAGTTCTTC
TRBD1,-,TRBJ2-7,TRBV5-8,CASSSTGTGFGEQYF,TGTGCCAGCAGCAGCACCGGGACAGGGTTCGGCGAGCAGTACTTC
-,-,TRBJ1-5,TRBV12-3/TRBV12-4,CASREYSNQPQHF,TGTGCCAGCAGAGAGTATAGCAATCAGCCCCAGCATTTT
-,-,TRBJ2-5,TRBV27,CASTPSLGGYETQYF,TGTGCCAGCACCCCGTCCTTAGGAGGTTATGAGACCCAGTACTTC
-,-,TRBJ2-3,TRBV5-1,CASSLDLSGTQYF,TGCGCCAGCAGCTTGGACTTGTCTGGTACGCAGTATTTT
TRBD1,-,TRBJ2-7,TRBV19,CATTGGYDRFYEQYF,TGTGCCACCACAGGGGGCTACGACCGTTTCTACGAGCAGTACTTC
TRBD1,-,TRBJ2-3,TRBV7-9,CASSLPGTGSDTQYF,TGTGCCAGCAGCCTTCCCGGGACAGGCAGCGATACGCAGTATTTT
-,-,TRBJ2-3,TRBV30,CASGAVRGWEYF,TGTGCCTCAGGGGCTGTTAGGGGCTGGGAGTATTTT
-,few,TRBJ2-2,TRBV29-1,CSVEVRIPGELFF,TGCAGCGTTGAAGTGAGAATTCCCGGGGAGCTGTTTTTT